Reported below is one T cell receptor beta chain. The CDR3 sequence is 14 residues long. The germline gives CDR1 SQVTM, CDR2 ANQGSEA. With 7 bases clipped from V and 7 bases from J, the junction kept 15 bases outside the gene matches. TCR beta cDNA was made from roughly 450 ng total RNA with a constant-region primer. ARM-PCR was slightly modified, and three nested multiplex PCR rounds with it gave rise to the TCR beta libraries. Investigators reported that the first two PCR rounds, at 10 cycles each, used TRBV1-TRBV30 forward primers with a C-beta reverse primer. TCRdb re-analysed the multiplex PCR reads in MiXCR, keeping a single row per CDR3 protein. The sample shows 80,000 or so distinct CDR3 sequences, 60% to 80% of them seen only once. Both RNA and DNA were isolated together from about 20-30 mg of bulk tissue that had not been sorted. The data belong to a study of tumor-infiltrating lymphocytes in primary liver carcinoma. Study at large: Each sample had roughly 3.65 to 8 million productive TCRbeta reads regardless of tissue type.

The sequence came from a woman aged 55 to 70 with primary liver carcinoma and hepatitis B virus infection. This sequence joins TRBV29-1 and TRBJ2-5; 7 positions agree with TRBD2. The source material was liver tumor tissue from sampling region 4. Regarding subset: tumor region T4, right-lateral pole. CDR3 sequence: CSAGRLLGGRTQYF. DNA for the CDR3: TGCAGCGCCGGACGACTGCTCGGCGGGAGGACCCAGTACTTC.